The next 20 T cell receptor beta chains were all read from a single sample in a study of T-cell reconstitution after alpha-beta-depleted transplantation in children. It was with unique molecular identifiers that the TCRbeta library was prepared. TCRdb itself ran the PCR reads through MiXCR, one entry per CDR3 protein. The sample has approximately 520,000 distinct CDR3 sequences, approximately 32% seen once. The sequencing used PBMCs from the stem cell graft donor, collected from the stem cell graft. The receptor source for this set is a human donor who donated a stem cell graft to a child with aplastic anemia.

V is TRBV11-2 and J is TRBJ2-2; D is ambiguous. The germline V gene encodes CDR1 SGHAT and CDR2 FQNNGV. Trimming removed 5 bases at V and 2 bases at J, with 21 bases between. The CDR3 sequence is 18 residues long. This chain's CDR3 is CASSPPGVGSYNTGELFF. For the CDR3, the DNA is TGTGCCAGCAGCCCCCCCGGCGTGGGGTCTTACAACACCGGGGAGCTGTTTTTT.

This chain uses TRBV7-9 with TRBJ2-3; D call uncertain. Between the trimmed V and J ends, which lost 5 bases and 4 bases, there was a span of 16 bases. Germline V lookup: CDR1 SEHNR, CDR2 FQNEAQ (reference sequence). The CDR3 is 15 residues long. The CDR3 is CASSQFWFLADTQYF. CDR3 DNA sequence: TGTGCCAGCAGCCAATTTTGGTTTTTGGCAGATACGCAGTATTTT.

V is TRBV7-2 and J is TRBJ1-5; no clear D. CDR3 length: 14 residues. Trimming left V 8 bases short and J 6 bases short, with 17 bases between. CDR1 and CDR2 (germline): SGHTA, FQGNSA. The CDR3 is CASSEGLSGQPQHF. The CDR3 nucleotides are TGTGCCAGCTCGGAGGGTTTATCAGGTCAGCCCCAGCATTTT.

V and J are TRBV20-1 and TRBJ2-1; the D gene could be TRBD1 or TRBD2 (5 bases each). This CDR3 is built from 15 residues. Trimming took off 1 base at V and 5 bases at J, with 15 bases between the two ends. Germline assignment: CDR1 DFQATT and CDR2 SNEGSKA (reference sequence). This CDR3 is CSARGDGSKDNEQFF. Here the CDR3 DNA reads TGCAGTGCTAGAGGGGACGGATCCAAGGACAATGAGCAGTTCTTC.

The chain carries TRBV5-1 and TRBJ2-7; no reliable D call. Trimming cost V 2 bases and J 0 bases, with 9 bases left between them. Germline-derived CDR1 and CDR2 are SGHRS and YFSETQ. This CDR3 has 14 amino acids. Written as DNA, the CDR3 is TGCGCCAGCAGCTTACTGAGATACTCCTACGAGCAGTACTTC. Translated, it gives CASSLLRYSYEQYF.

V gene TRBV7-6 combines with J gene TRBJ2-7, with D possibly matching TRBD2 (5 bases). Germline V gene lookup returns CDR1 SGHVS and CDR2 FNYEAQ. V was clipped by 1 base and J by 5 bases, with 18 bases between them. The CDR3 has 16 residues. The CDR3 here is CASSLGTRTGRDEQYF. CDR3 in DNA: TGTGCCAGCAGCTTAGGGACTCGGACTGGACGGGACGAGCAGTACTTC.

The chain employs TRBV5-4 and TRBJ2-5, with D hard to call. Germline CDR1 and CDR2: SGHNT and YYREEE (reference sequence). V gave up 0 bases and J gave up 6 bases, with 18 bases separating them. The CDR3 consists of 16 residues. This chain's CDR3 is CASSLGRTQLQKTQYF. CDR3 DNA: TGTGCCAGCAGCTTGGGGCGGACCCAACTCCAGAAGACCCAGTACTTC.

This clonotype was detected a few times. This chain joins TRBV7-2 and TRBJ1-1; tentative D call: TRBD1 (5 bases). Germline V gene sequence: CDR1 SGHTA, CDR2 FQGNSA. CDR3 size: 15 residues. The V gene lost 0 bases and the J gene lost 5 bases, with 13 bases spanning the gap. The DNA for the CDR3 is TGTGCCAGCAGCTTAGCGCGCAGGGCGGGTACTGAAGCTTTCTTT. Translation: CASSLARRAGTEAFF. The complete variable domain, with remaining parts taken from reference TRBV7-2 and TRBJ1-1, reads GAGVSQSPSNKVTEKGKDVELRCDPISGHTALYWYRQSLGQGLEFLIYFQGNSAPDKSGLPSDRFSAERTGGSVSTLTIQRTQQEDSAVYLCASSLARRAGTEAFFGQGTRLTVV.

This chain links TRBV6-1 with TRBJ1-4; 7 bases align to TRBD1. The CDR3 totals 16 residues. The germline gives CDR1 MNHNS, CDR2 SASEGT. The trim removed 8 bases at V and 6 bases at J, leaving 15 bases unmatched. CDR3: CASGKPRDRLYEKLFF. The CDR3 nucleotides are TGTGCCAGCGGCAAACCCAGGGACAGACTGTATGAAAAACTGTTTTTT.

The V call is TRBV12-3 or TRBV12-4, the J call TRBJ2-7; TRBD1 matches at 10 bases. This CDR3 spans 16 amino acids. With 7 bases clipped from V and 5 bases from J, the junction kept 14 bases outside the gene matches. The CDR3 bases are TGTGCCAGCAACATGGGGACAGGGGCACTCACCCACGAGCAGTACTTC. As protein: CASNMGTGALTHEQYF.

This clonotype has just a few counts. The CDR3 DNA sequence: TGCAGTGCCAGGGGGCCCCCTGCGGAGCCCCAGCATTTT. Amino acid sequence: CSARGPPAEPQHF. This chain uses TRBV20-1 with TRBJ1-5; 8 positions agree with TRBD1. The V gene's germline CDR1 is DFQATT and CDR2 SNEGSKA (reference sequence). The CDR3 is 13 residues long. V shed 6 bases, J shed 8 bases, and the junction held 9 bases outside the gene matches.

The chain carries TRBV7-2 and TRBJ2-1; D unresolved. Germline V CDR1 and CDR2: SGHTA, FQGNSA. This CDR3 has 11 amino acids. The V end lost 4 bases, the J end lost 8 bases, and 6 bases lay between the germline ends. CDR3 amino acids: CASSWVYEQFF. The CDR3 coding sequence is TGTGCCAGCAGCTGGGTCTATGAGCAGTTCTTC.

The CDR3 DNA is TGTGCCAGCAGCCAACAGGGACAGGGAAACACCGGGGAGCTGTTTTTT. Translating it yields CASSQQGQGNTGELFF. The rearrangement uses TRBV7-2 and TRBJ2-2, with 9 bases matching TRBD1. The CDR3 sequence is 16 residues long. The V and J ends lost 5 bases and 2 bases, in that order; junction bases with no gene match: 6. Germline V lookup: CDR1 SGHTA, CDR2 FQGNSA.

The CDR3 DNA is TGCGCCAGCAGCTTGATGGCCCCGACAGGGGTACCGTGGGACGAGCAGTACTTC. This codes for CASSLMAPTGVPWDEQYF. The genes are TRBV5-1 and TRBJ2-7, with 8 bases lining up with TRBD1. CDR3 length: 18 residues. From germline, CDR1 is SGHRS and CDR2 YFSETQ. V lost 1 base to trimming and J lost 5 bases; unmatched junction nucleotides: 17.

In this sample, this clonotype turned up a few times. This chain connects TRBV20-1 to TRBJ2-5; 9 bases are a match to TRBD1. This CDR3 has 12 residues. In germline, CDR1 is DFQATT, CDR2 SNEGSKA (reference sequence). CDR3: CNRTGVQETQYF. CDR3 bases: TGCAACAGGACAGGGGTACAAGAGACCCAGTACTTC.

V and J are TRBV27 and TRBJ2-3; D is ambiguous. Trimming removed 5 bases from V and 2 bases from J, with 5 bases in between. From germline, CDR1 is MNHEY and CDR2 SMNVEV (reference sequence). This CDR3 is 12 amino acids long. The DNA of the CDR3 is TGTGCCAGCAGTGGCTACACAGATACGCAGTATTTT. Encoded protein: CASSGYTDTQYF.

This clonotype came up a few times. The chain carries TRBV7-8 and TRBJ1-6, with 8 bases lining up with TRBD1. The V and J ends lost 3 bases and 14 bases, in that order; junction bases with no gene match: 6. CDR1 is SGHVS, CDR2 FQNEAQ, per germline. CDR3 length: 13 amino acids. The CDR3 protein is CASSLTGVPSLHF. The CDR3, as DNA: TGTGCCAGCAGCTTGACAGGGGTTCCGTCCCTCCACTTT. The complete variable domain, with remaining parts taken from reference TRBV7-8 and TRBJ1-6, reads GAGVSQSPRYKVAKRGQDVALRCDPISGHVSLFWYQQALGQGPEFLTYFQNEAQLDKSGLPSDRFFAERPEGSVSTLKIQRTQQEDSAVYLCASSLTGVPSLHFGNGTRLTVT.

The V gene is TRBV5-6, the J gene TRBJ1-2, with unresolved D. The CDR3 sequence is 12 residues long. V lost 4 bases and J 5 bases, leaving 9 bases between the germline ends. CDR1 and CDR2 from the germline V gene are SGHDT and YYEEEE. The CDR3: CASSRPAYGYTF. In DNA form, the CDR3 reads TGTGCCAGCAGCCGACCCGCTTATGGCTACACCTTC.

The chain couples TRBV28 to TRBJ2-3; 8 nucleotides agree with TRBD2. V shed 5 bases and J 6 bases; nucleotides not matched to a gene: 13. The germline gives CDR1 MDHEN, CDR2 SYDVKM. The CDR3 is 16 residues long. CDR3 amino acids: CASSQTRGLGGDTQYF. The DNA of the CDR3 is TGTGCCAGCAGTCAAACGCGGGGACTAGGAGGTGATACGCAGTATTTT.

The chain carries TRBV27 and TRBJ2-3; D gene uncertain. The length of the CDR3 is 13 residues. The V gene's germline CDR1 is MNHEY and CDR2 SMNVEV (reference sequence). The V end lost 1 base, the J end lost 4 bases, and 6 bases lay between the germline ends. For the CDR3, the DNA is TGTGCCAGCAGTTTATGGGTAGCAGATACGCAGTATTTT. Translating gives CASSLWVADTQYF.